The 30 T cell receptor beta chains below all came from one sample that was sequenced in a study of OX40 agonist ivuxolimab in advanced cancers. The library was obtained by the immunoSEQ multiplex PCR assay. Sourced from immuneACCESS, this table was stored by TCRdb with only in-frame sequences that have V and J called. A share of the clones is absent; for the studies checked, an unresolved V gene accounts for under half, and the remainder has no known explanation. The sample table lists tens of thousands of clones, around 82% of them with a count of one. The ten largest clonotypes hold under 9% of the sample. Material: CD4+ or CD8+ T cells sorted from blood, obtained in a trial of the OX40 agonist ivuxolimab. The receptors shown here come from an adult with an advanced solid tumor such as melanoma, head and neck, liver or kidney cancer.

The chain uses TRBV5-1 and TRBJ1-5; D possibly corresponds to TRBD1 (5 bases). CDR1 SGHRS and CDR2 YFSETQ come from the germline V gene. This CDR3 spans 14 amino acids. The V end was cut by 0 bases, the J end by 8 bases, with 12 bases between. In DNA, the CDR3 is TGCGCCAGCAGCTTGGTTCCAGGGAGGGAGCCCCAGCATTTT. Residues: CASSLVPGREPQHF. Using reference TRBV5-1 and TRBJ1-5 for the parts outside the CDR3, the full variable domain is KAGVTQTPRYLIKTRGQQVTLSCSPISGHRSVSWYQQTPGQGLQFLFEYFSETQRNKGNFPGRFSGRQFSNSRSEMNVSTLELGDSALYLCASSLVPGREPQHFGDGTRLSIL.

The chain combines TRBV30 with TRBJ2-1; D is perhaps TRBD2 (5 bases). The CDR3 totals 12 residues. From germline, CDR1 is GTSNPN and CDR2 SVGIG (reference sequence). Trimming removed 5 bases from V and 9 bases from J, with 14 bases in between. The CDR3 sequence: CAWGVLELEQFF. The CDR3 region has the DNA TGTGCCTGGGGGGTACTAGAGCTTGAGCAGTTCTTC.

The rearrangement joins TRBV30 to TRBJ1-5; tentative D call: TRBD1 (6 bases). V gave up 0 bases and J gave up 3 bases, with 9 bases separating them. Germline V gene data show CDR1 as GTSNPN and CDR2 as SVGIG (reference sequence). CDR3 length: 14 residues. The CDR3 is CAWSVAGANQPQHF. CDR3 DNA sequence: TGTGCCTGGAGTGTGGCAGGGGCCAATCAGCCCCAGCATTTT.

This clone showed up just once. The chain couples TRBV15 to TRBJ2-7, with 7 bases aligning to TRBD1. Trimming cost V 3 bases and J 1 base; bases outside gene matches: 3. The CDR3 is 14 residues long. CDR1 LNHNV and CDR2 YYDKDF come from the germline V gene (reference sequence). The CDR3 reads CATSRTGMSYEQYF. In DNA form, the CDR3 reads TGTGCCACCAGCAGGACAGGGATGTCCTACGAGCAGTACTTC. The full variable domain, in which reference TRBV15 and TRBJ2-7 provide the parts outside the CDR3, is DAMVIQNPRYQVTQFGKPVTLSCSQTLNHNVMYWYQQKSSQAPKLLFHYYDKDFNNEADTPDNFQSRRPNTSFCFLDIRSPGLGDTAMYLCATSRTGMSYEQYFGPGTRLTVT.

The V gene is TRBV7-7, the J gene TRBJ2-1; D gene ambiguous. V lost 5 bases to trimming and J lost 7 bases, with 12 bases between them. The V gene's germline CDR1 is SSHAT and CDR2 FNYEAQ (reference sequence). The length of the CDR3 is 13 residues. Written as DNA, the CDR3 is TGTGCCAGCAGCCTAGATTCGCAAAATGAGCAGTTCTTC. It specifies CASSLDSQNEQFF.

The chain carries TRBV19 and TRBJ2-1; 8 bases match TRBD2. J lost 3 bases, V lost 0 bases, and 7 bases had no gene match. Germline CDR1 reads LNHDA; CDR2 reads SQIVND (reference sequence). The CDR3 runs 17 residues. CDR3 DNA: TGTGCCAGTAGTATAGACGAAGCGGGAGCCGACTACAATGAGCAGTTCTTC. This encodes CASSIDEAGADYNEQFF.

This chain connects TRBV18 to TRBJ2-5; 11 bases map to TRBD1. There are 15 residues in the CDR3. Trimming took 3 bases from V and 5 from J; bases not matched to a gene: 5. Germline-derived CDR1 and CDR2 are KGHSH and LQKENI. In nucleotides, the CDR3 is TGTGCCAGCTCACCGGACAGGGGGCGCGGGGAGACCCAGTACTTC. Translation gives CASSPDRGRGETQYF.

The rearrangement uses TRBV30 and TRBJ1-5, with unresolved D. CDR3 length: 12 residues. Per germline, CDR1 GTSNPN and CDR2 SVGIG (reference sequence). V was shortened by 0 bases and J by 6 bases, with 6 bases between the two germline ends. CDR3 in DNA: TGTGCCTGGAGTGTACGAGGTCAGCCCCAGCATTTT. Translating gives CAWSVRGQPQHF.

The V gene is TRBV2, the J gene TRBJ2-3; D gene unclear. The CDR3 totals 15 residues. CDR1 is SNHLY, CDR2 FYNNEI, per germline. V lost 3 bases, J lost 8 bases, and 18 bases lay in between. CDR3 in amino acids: CASSDNTASIGTQYF. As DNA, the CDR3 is TGTGCCAGCAGTGATAACACGGCATCGATCGGTACGCAGTATTTT.

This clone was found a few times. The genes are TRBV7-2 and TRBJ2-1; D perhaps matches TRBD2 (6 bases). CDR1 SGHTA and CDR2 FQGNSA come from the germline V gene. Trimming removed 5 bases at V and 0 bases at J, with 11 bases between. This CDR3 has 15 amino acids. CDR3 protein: CASSVGLNSYNEQFF. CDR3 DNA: TGTGCCAGCAGCGTGGGACTCAACTCCTACAATGAGCAGTTCTTC.

The CDR3: CASSLDGYEQYF. CDR3 nucleotides: TGTGCCAGCTCACTCGACGGGTACGAGCAGTACTTC. This chain joins TRBV18 and TRBJ2-5; D remains ambiguous. The J call may be wrong; the DNA end is better matched by TRBJ2-7. CDR1 is KGHSH, CDR2 LQKENI, per germline. CDR3 size: 12 residues.

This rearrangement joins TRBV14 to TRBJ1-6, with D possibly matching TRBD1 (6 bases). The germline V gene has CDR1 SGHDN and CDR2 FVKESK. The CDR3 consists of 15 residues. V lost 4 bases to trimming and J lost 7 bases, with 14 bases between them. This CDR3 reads CASSPRQASNSPLHF. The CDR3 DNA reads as TGTGCCAGCAGCCCCCGACAGGCGTCGAATTCACCCCTCCACTTT.

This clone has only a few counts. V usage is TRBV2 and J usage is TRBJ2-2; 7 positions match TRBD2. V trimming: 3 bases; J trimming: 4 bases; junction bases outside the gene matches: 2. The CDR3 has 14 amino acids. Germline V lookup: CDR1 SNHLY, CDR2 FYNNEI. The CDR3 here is CASSEVAGTGELFF. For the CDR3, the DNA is TGTGCCAGCAGTGAGGTAGCGGGCACCGGGGAGCTGTTTTTT.

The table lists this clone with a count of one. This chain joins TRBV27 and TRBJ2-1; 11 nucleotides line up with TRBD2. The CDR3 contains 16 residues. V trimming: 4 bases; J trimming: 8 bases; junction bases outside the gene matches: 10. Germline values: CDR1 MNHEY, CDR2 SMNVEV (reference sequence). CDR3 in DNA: TGTGCCAGCAGTTCAGACGGGACTAGCGGCTTTTATGAGCAGTTCTTC. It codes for CASSSDGTSGFYEQFF.

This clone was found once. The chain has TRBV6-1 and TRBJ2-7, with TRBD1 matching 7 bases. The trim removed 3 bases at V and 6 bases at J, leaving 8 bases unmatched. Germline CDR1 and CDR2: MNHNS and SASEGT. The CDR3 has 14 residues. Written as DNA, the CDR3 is TGTGCCAGCAGTGACGGGGACAGCCATGGCGAGCAGTACTTC. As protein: CASSDGDSHGEQYF.

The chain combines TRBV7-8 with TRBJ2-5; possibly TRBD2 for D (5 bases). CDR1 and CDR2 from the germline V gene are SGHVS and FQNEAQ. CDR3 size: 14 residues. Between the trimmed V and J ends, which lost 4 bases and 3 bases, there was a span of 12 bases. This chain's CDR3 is CASSYPGTKETQYF. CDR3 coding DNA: TGTGCCAGCAGCTATCCGGGAACGAAAGAGACCCAGTACTTC.

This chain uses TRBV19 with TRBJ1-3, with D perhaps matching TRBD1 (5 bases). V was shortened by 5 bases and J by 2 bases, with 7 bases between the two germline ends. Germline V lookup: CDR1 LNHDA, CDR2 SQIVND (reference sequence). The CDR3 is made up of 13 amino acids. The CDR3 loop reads CASSPGPGNTIYF. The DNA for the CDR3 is TGTGCCAGTAGTCCAGGGCCTGGAAACACCATATATTTT.

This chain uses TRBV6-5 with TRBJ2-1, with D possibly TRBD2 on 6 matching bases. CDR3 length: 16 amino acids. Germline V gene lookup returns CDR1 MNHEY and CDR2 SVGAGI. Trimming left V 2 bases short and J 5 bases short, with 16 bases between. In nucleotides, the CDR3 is TGTGCCAGCAGTTACGGGGCGGGGACCGTAAACAATGAGCAGTTCTTC. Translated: CASSYGAGTVNNEQFF.

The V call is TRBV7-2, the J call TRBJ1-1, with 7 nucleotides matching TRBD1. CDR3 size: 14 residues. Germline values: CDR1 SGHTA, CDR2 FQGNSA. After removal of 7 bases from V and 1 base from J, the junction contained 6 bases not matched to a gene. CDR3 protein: CASTGGQANTEAFF. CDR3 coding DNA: TGTGCCAGCACCGGTGGACAGGCGAACACTGAAGCTTTCTTT.

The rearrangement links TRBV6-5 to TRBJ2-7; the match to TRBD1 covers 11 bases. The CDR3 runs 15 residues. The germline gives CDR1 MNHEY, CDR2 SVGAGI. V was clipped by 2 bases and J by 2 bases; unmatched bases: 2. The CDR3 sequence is CASSYLGQGAYEQYF. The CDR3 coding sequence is TGTGCCAGCAGTTACCTGGGACAGGGGGCCTACGAGCAGTACTTC.

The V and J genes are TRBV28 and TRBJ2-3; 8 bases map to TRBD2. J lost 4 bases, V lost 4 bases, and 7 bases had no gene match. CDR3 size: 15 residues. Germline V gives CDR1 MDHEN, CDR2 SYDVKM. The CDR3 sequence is CASSSGTRGADTQYF. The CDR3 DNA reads TGTGCCAGCAGTTCCGGGACTAGGGGGGCAGATACGCAGTATTTT.

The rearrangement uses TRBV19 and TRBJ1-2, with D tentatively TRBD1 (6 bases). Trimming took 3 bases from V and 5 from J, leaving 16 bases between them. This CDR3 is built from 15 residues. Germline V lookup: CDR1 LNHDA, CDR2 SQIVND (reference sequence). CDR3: CASSIPQGSWYGYTF. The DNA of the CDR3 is TGTGCCAGTAGTATCCCGCAGGGGTCTTGGTATGGCTACACCTTC.

The CDR3 DNA follows: TGTGCCATCAGTCAAAGACAGGGGGCAGGGGAGCAGTACTTC. This encodes CAISQRQGAGEQYF. V usage is TRBV10-3 and J usage is TRBJ2-7; 10 bases line up with TRBD1. CDR1 is ENHRY and CDR2 is SYGVKD in the germline V gene. V was clipped by 5 bases and J by 7 bases; unmatched bases: 8. This CDR3 is 14 amino acids long.

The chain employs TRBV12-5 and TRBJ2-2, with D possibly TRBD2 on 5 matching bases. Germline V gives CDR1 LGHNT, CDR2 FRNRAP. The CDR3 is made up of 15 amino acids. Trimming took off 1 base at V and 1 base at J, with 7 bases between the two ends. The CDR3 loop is CASGLEAGNTGELFF. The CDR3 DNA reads TGTGCTAGTGGTTTGGAGGCGGGGAACACCGGGGAGCTGTTTTTT.

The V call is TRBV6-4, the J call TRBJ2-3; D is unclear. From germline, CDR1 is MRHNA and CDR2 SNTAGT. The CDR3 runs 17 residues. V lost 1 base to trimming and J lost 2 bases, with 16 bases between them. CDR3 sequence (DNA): TGTGCCAGCAGTGACTGGGCCAGCTCGCCGGCCACAGATACGCAGTATTTT. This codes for CASSDWASSPATDTQYF.

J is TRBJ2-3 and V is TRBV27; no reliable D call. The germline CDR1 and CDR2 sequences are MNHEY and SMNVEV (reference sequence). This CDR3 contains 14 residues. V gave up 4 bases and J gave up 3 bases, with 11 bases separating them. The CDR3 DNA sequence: TGTGCCAGCAGTTCGTCGGCCAGAACAGATACGCAGTATTTT. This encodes CASSSSARTDTQYF.

CDR3 region: CASSEGALRTGPNSGNTIYF. In nucleotides, the CDR3 is TGTGCCAGCAGCGAAGGGGCTCTACGGACAGGGCCGAACTCTGGAAACACCATATATTTT. J is TRBJ1-3 and V is TRBV9; 8 bases agree with TRBD1. The V gene's germline CDR1 is SGDLS and CDR2 YYNGEE. The CDR3 extends over 20 amino acids. The junction had 17 bases not matched to a gene; V was cut back by 3 bases and J by 0 bases.

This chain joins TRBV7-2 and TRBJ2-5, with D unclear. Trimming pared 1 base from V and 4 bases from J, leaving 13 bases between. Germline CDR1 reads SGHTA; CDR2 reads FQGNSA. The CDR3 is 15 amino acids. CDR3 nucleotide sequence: TGTGCCAGCAGCTTAGGGCATCTAGTGCTAGAGACCCAGTACTTC. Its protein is CASSLGHLVLETQYF.

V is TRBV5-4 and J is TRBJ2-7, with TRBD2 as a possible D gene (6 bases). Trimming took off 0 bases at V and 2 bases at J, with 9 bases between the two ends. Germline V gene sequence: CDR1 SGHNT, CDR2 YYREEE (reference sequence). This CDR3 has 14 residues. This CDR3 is CASSLAGLTYEQYF. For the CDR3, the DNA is TGTGCCAGCAGCTTGGCTGGACTAACCTACGAGCAGTACTTC.

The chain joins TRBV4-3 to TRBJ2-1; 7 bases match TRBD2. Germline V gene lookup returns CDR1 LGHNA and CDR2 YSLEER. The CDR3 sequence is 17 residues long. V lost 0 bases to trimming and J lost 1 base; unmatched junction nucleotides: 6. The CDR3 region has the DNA TGCGCCAGCAGCCAAGATTTTACGGGAGGATCCTACAATGAGCAGTTCTTC. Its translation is CASSQDFTGGSYNEQFF.